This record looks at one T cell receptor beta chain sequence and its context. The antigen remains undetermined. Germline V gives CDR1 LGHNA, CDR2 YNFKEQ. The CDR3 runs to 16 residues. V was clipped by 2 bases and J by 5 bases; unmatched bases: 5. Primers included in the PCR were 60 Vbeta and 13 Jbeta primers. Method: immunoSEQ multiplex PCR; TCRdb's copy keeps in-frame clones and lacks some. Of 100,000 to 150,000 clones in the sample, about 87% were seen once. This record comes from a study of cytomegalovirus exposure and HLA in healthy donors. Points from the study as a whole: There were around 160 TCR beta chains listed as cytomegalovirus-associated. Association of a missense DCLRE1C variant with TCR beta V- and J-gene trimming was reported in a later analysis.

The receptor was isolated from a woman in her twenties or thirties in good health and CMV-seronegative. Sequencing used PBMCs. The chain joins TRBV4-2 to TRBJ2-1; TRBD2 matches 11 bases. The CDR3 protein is CASSQTGLADNNEQFF. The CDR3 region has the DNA TGTGCCAGCAGCCAAACGGGACTAGCGGACAACAATGAGCAGTTCTTC.